These T cell receptor beta chains were read from a single sample in a study of vaccination and CD4 T cells after COVID-19. These TCRs' antigens remain unknown. TCRdb redid the calling of the PCR reads with MiXCR, one entry per CDR3 protein. The sample holds thousands of distinct CDR3 sequences, 20% to 25% seen once. The specimen sequenced was cultured CD4+ T cells from blood. These TCRs come from a human donor with COVID-19. CDR3s include the opening cysteine and the closing phenylalanine or tryptophan. Each record gives: V gene, J gene, CDR3 protein.

TRBV12-3/TRBV12-4	TRBJ2-5	CASGYSSGGEETQYF
TRBV5-1	TRBJ2-7	CASSPGRDSAYEQYF
TRBV10-3	TRBJ1-2	CAISESTANYGYTF
TRBV4-1	TRBJ1-5	CASSQGGGSNQPQHF
TRBV6-1	TRBJ2-3	CASTETDTQYF
TRBV19	TRBJ1-5	CASIQDGNQPQHF
TRBV7-9	TRBJ1-5	CASSAMTGDNQPQHF
TRBV11-1	TRBJ2-5	CASSLRSSITYQETQYF
TRBV25-1	TRBJ1-2	CASSELERGYTF
TRBV29-1	TRBJ2-1	CSVDQAGGNEQFF
TRBV7-9	TRBJ2-3	CASSQGYHTQYF
TRBV4-1	TRBJ1-6	CASSDHTGTPNSPLHF
TRBV15	TRBJ2-5	CATSGGETQYF
TRBV6-2/TRBV6-3	TRBJ1-3	CASSPGTSGNTIYF
TRBV7-2	TRBJ1-5	CASSFRGRADDNQPQHF
TRBV6-2/TRBV6-3	TRBJ1-5	CASSYSGFYSNQPQHF
TRBV7-2	TRBJ1-2	CASSPRDRLLYGYTF
TRBV6-1	TRBJ1-3	CASSGALTSGNTIYF
TRBV12-3/TRBV12-4	TRBJ1-5	CASSFQTGANQPQHF
TRBV2	TRBJ1-1	CASIKGGGKGTEAFF
TRBV5-1	TRBJ1-1	CASSLGLGLGTEAFF
TRBV11-2	TRBJ2-5	CASSALAGGETQYF
TRBV6-4	TRBJ1-5	CASSEGGVSNQPQHF
TRBV25-1	TRBJ2-1	CAVGTSGASSYNEQFF
TRBV5-6	TRBJ1-4	CASSFRQGSEKLFF
TRBV6-5	TRBJ1-2	CASSSSRGDYTF
TRBV27	TRBJ1-5	CASSFYSRAGNQPQHF
TRBV27	TRBJ1-5	CASCLSPGEQPQHF
TRBV19	TRBJ2-3	CASSIVLQGGTDTQYF
TRBV20-1	TRBJ2-5	CSARAQVGETQYF
TRBV19	TRBJ1-2	CASKGDLNYGYTF
TRBV1	TRBJ1-2	CTSSRTETYGYTF
TRBV20-1	TRBJ1-3	CSAPGTGNTIYF
TRBV12-3/TRBV12-4	TRBJ1-5	CASRTTGGNQPQHF
TRBV6-1	TRBJ2-7	CASRGDRLYEQYF
TRBV7-8	TRBJ1-5	CASSARDKQVWRQPQHF
TRBV5-6	TRBJ1-1	CASSLRGTEAFF
TRBV6-2/TRBV6-3	TRBJ1-5	CASSYGDRLTQPQHF
TRBV6-1	TRBJ2-5	CASSAQAEYQETQYF
TRBV27	TRBJ1-6	CASSLEGRTNNSPLHF
TRBV11-2	TRBJ1-6	CASSLGRTGHSPLHF
TRBV7-9	TRBJ2-1	CASSQTTGPSYNEQFF
TRBV30	TRBJ1-4	CAWNRAGYEKLFF
TRBV19	TRBJ1-5	CASSMVQGNQPQHF
TRBV20-1	TRBJ2-3	CSARGLAMDTQYF
TRBV5-1	TRBJ2-5	CASSLIGTGGRETQYF
TRBV5-6	TRBJ2-4	CASSELAGDKNIQYF
TRBV6-5	TRBJ2-3	CASSYFPGGAGADTQYF
TRBV5-6	TRBJ1-1	CASSLAENTEAFF
TRBV5-1	TRBJ2-3	CASSFGTSGGDTQYF